The 30 T cell receptor beta chains presented below share a single source sample, sequenced in a study of CD8 T cells in ankylosing spondylitis. Findings of the study overall: Characteristic, it appeared, of ankylosing spondylitis blood was a TCR beta motif of about eight highly homologous variants.

In TCRdb, the 5' RACE reads were re-called with MiXCR into one record per CDR3 protein. The sample yields under 450,000 distinct CDR3 sequences, roughly 15% seen once. These receptors' antigens are unknown. Sequenced: blood, either unsorted or a sorted T cell fraction (not recorded which). Receptors were obtained from a male donor with ankylosing spondylitis.

This clonotype was seen only a few times. This chain connects TRBV20-1 to TRBJ2-5, with 9 bases that match TRBD2. The CDR3 covers 14 residues. J gave up 3 bases and V 3 bases, and 5 bases lay outside the gene matches. Germline values: CDR1 DFQATT, CDR2 SNEGSKA (reference sequence). The CDR3 bases are TGCAGTGCTAGGCCCTCTAGCGGGGAAGAGACCCAGTACTTC. It is translated as CSARPSSGEETQYF.

This chain uses TRBV6-1 with TRBJ1-2, with D perhaps TRBD1 (5 bases). Between the trimmed V and J ends, which lost 5 bases and 6 bases, there was a span of 16 bases. The CDR3 is 14 residues long. The V gene's germline CDR1 is MNHNS and CDR2 SASEGT. CDR3 DNA sequence: TGTGCCAGCAGTAGGATACAGGCCGGGGATGGCTACACCTTC. Its protein is CASSRIQAGDGYTF.

This clonotype came up a few times. The CDR3 nucleotides read TGTGCCAGCAGCCCTCCCACAGGAATCTTGGGCTATGGCTACACCTTC. Translated: CASSPPTGILGYGYTF. The rearrangement uses TRBV3-1 and TRBJ1-2; maybe TRBD1 (5 bases). The V end was cut by 4 bases, the J end by 4 bases, with 19 bases between. The length of the CDR3 is 16 residues. Per the germline V gene, CDR1 is LGHDT and CDR2 is YNNKEL (reference sequence).

The rearrangement joins TRBV3-1 to TRBJ1-2, with 9 bases fitting TRBD1. CDR1 LGHDT and CDR2 YNNKEL come from the germline V gene (reference sequence). V lost 5 bases and J lost 8; bases outside the gene matches: 12. This CDR3 contains 15 residues. CDR3: CASSLQGATLSGYTF. The CDR3 coding sequence is TGTGCCAGCAGCTTACAGGGGGCTACCTTGTCCGGCTACACCTTC.

This clonotype was observed a handful of times. J is TRBJ2-1 and V is TRBV3-1; 11 nucleotides agree with TRBD2. The CDR3 covers 16 residues. Germline V gives CDR1 LGHDT, CDR2 YNNKEL (reference sequence). V lost 1 base to trimming and J lost 10 bases; unmatched junction nucleotides: 9. The DNA of the CDR3 is TGTGCCAGCAGCCAAGTCGGGCTAGCGGGAGGCCCAGAGCAGTTCTTC. It is translated as CASSQVGLAGGPEQFF.

The rearrangement uses TRBV27 and TRBJ2-7; tentative D call: TRBD2 (5 bases). V was clipped by 11 bases and J by 2 bases, with 16 bases between them. Germline V gives CDR1 MNHEY, CDR2 SMNVEV (reference sequence). The CDR3 spans 13 residues. CDR3 sequence (DNA): TGTGCCTTATGTCTAGCTGGTACCTACGAGCAGTACTTC. Its protein is CALCLAGTYEQYF.

This clonotype has a handful of counts. J is TRBJ2-5 and V is TRBV7-2, with D possibly matching TRBD2 (6 bases). V dropped 7 bases and J dropped 0 bases, with 15 bases sitting between them. This CDR3 has 15 amino acids. Germline-derived CDR1 and CDR2 are SGHTA and FQGNSA. CDR3 region: CASTIPRDYQETQYF. CDR3 in DNA: TGTGCCAGCACCATTCCTCGGGACTACCAAGAGACCCAGTACTTC.

The CDR3 nucleotides are TGTGCCAGCAGTTCCGGACTGACCCACTACGAGCAGTACTTC. This gives the protein CASSSGLTHYEQYF. The chain joins TRBV12-3 or TRBV12-4 to TRBJ2-7; D is possibly TRBD2 (5 bases). The V end lost 4 bases, the J end lost 3 bases, and 13 bases lay between the germline ends. This CDR3 region has 14 residues.

The genes are TRBV24-1 and TRBJ2-1, with a weak D call TRBD2 (5 bases). The V gene's germline CDR1 is KGHDR and CDR2 SFDVKD. The CDR3 runs 13 residues. The V end lost 1 base, the J end lost 8 bases, and 8 bases lay between the germline ends. The chain's CDR3 is CATSDFGGYEQFF. CDR3 DNA: TGTGCCACCAGTGATTTTGGAGGTTATGAGCAGTTCTTC.

This clonotype was counted a few times. The chain couples TRBV20-1 to TRBJ1-3; possible D gene TRBD1, 5 bases. The CDR3 length is 15 residues. Trimming removed 0 bases from V and 8 bases from J, with 17 bases in between. Germline V gives CDR1 DFQATT, CDR2 SNEGSKA (reference sequence). As DNA, the CDR3 is TGCAGTGCTAGAGACGGGGCCAAGCCAAGGGACACCATATATTTT. Its protein is CSARDGAKPRDTIYF.

The chain carries TRBV30 and TRBJ2-3, with D maybe TRBD2 (5 bases). There are 13 residues in the CDR3. The germline V gene encodes CDR1 GTSNPN and CDR2 SVGIG (reference sequence). Trimming removed 8 bases at V and 0 bases at J, with 12 bases between. The CDR3 DNA follows: TGTGCCGGAGCGGTTTCTAGCACAGATACGCAGTATTTT. This translates into CAGAVSSTDTQYF.

This clonotype has just a few counts. The chain links TRBV7-9 to TRBJ1-1; possible D gene TRBD1, 6 bases. Trimming stripped 5 bases from V and 1 base from J, with 11 bases between. This CDR3 has 14 residues. The germline V gene encodes CDR1 SEHNR and CDR2 FQNEAQ (reference sequence). CDR3 in amino acids: CASSPGTWNTEAFF. In nucleotides, the CDR3 is TGTGCCAGCAGCCCCGGGACATGGAACACTGAAGCTTTCTTT.

This sequence joins TRBV3-1 and TRBJ2-7; possibly TRBD1 or TRBD2 for D (5 bases each). CDR1 LGHDT and CDR2 YNNKEL come from the germline V gene (reference sequence). The ends were cut back, 0 bases at V and 9 bases at J, with 6 bases in the middle. The CDR3 loop spans 11 amino acids. The CDR3 sequence is CASSQDGGQYF. CDR3 DNA: TGTGCCAGCAGCCAAGATGGGGGGCAGTACTTC.

The chain employs TRBV20-1 and TRBJ2-1; 7 bases fit TRBD2. The germline gives CDR1 DFQATT, CDR2 SNEGSKA (reference sequence). The length of the CDR3 is 15 residues. V was clipped by 5 bases and J by 0 bases; unmatched bases: 7. CDR3 nucleotides: TGCAGTGCTCCCCCCCGCGGGAGCTCCTACAATGAGCAGTTCTTC. This encodes CSAPPRGSSYNEQFF.

This clonotype came up a few times. The genes are TRBV20-1 and TRBJ1-1, with unresolved D. Germline V gene sequence: CDR1 DFQATT, CDR2 SNEGSKA (reference sequence). The ends were cut back, 6 bases at V and 6 bases at J, with 17 bases in the middle. The CDR3 consists of 13 residues. The CDR3: CSADVLVGAEAFF. CDR3 in DNA: TGCAGTGCCGACGTTCTCGTAGGCGCTGAAGCTTTCTTT.

The rearrangement uses TRBV6-1 and TRBJ1-1; D is undetermined. The CDR3 is 14 amino acids. Looked up from germline, CDR1 is MNHNS and CDR2 is SASEGT. Trimming cost V 7 bases and J 0 bases, with 12 bases left between them. The DNA for the CDR3 is TGTGCCAGCATGAGCGTACAGATGAACACTGAAGCTTTCTTT. Translated: CASMSVQMNTEAFF.

This clonotype was found a few times. The chain links TRBV4-3 to TRBJ2-1; weak D call: TRBD2 (5 bases). V shed 1 base and J shed 6 bases, with 13 bases lying between them. The CDR3 spans 15 residues. Germline V gene sequence: CDR1 LGHNA, CDR2 YSLEER. The CDR3 region is CASSQVVGVGNEQFF. The CDR3, as DNA: TGCGCCAGCAGCCAAGTCGTCGGGGTAGGCAATGAGCAGTTCTTC.

The V call is TRBV20-1, the J call TRBJ2-3; the match to TRBD2 covers 8 bases. Germline V gene lookup returns CDR1 DFQATT and CDR2 SNEGSKA (reference sequence). There are 14 residues in the CDR3. The ends lost 5 bases at V and 6 bases at J; junction bases unmatched: 10. The DNA for the CDR3 is TGCAGTGCTGGGGGGAGCGGGGGTTGGGATACGCAGTATTTT. It codes for CSAGGSGGWDTQYF.

This sequence joins TRBV5-1 and TRBJ1-2; D gene unclear. Per germline, CDR1 SGHRS and CDR2 YFSETQ. CDR3 length equals 15 residues. V was cut by 1 base and J by 6 bases, with 16 bases left in between. This CDR3 is CASSLSWTGGDGYTF. CDR3 DNA: TGCGCCAGCAGCTTGTCCTGGACGGGAGGTGATGGCTACACCTTC.

This clonotype appeared a few times. The chain is built from TRBV20-1 and TRBJ2-2; 9 bases align to TRBD1. The CDR3 runs to 16 residues. Germline values: CDR1 DFQATT, CDR2 SNEGSKA (reference sequence). V shed 3 bases, J shed 5 bases, and the junction held 10 bases outside the gene matches. The CDR3 sequence: CSASPTGGTGTGELFF. For the CDR3, the DNA is TGCAGTGCTAGTCCCACCGGAGGGACAGGGACCGGGGAGCTGTTTTTT.

This clonotype was observed a few times. The chain carries TRBV7-2 and TRBJ1-1, with D perhaps TRBD1 (6 bases). Looked up from germline, CDR1 is SGHTA and CDR2 is FQGNSA. The ends were cut back, 5 bases at V and 2 bases at J, with 15 bases in the middle. There are 15 residues in the CDR3. The CDR3 DNA follows: TGTGCCAGCAGCACTAAGGGGGGAGGTAACACTGAAGCTTTCTTT. This codes for CASSTKGGGNTEAFF. Full variable domain (missing parts from reference TRBV7-2 and TRBJ1-1): GAGVSQSPSNKVTEKGKDVELRCDPISGHTALYWYRQSLGQGLEFLIYFQGNSAPDKSGLPSDRFSAERTGGSVSTLTIQRTQQEDSAVYLCASSTKGGGNTEAFFGQGTRLTVV.

In its sample, this clonotype was seen a few times. This chain links TRBV12-3 or TRBV12-4 with TRBJ2-1, with TRBD1 identical over 10 bases. V dropped 7 bases and J dropped 4; count of bases not matched to a gene: 7. This CDR3 is built from 15 residues. CDR3 sequence reads: CASTLPGQGYNEQFF. The CDR3 DNA is TGTGCCAGCACCCTACCGGGACAGGGGTACAATGAGCAGTTCTTC.

This clonotype was seen a few times. The rearrangement uses TRBV12-3 or TRBV12-4 and TRBJ2-5; weak D call: TRBD2 (6 bases). There are 14 residues in the CDR3. Trimming removed 3 bases at V and 7 bases at J, with 15 bases between. The CDR3 region is CASSFGARRGTQYF. CDR3 nucleotide sequence: TGTGCCAGCAGTTTTGGGGCTAGGAGGGGGACCCAGTACTTC.

V and J are TRBV29-1 and TRBJ2-3; D gene ambiguous. The ends were cut back, 4 bases at V and 4 bases at J, with 9 bases in the middle. In germline, CDR1 is SQVTM, CDR2 ANQGSEA. CDR3 length: 12 amino acids. Here the CDR3 DNA reads TGCAGCGTTGCCCCCCGGGCAGATACGCAGTATTTT. Translated, it gives CSVAPRADTQYF.

Only a few counts were recorded for this clonotype. The chain combines TRBV6-1 with TRBJ1-1, with D possibly TRBD1 on 6 matching bases. V was pared by 3 bases and J by 4 bases, with 15 bases between. Germline CDR1 reads MNHNS; CDR2 reads SASEGT. CDR3 size: 15 residues. Here the CDR3 reads CASSDRPGVITEAFF. The CDR3 DNA follows: TGTGCCAGCAGTGACAGGCCAGGGGTGATCACTGAAGCTTTCTTT.

Only a few counts were recorded for this clonotype. This rearrangement joins TRBV28 to TRBJ1-5; D is ambiguous. This CDR3 contains 14 residues. V was shortened by 8 bases and J by 3 bases, with 14 bases between the two germline ends. Looked up from germline, CDR1 is MDHEN and CDR2 is SYDVKM. The CDR3 DNA is TGTGCCAGCGTGGTGACCGGGCTCAATCAGCCCCAGCATTTT. It encodes CASVVTGLNQPQHF.

The CDR3 bases are TGTGCCAGCAGTTACTCATCTCAGGGTTATAGCAATCAGCCCCAGCATTTT. As protein: CASSYSSQGYSNQPQHF. This sequence joins TRBV6-5 and TRBJ1-5; D may be TRBD1 (5 bases). Germline values: CDR1 MNHEY, CDR2 SVGAGI. The CDR3 is made up of 17 amino acids. V shed 0 bases and J shed 0 bases, with 12 bases lying between them.

The chain joins TRBV15 to TRBJ2-2; D is unresolved. V lost 3 bases, J lost 1 base, and 6 bases lay in between. Germline V CDR1 and CDR2: LNHNV, YYDKDF (reference sequence). This CDR3 has 14 residues. Here the CDR3 reads CATSRAKNTGELFF. DNA for the CDR3: TGTGCCACCAGCAGGGCGAAGAACACCGGGGAGCTGTTTTTT.

On this clonotype: A much larger clone differs from this one at a single base, so this may be a read error. V gene TRBV4-3 combines with J gene TRBJ2-3; 11 bases are shared with TRBD2. Per germline, CDR1 LGHNA and CDR2 YSLEER. The CDR3 covers 16 residues. CDR3 protein: CASSPQTSGNSDTQNF. The CDR3 coding sequence is TGCGCCAGCAGCCCACAGACTAGCGGGAACTCAGATACGCAGAATTTT.

There are a few counts of this clonotype. The DNA for the CDR3 is TGTGCCAGCAGTGAAGCGCCCGGGGTAAGGGGCTACACCTTC. It specifies CASSEAPGVRGYTF. This rearrangement joins TRBV6-1 to TRBJ1-2; D is undetermined. CDR1 is MNHNS and CDR2 is SASEGT in the germline V gene. V was pared by 0 bases and J by 8 bases, with 13 bases between. This CDR3 has 14 residues.